Following are 6 T cell receptor beta chains from one sample sequenced in a study of T cell responses to AZD1222 COVID-19 vaccine (dated by TCRdb to about 2021). Library method: the immunoSEQ multiplex PCR assay. Imported from immuneACCESS, the table was reduced by TCRdb to in-frame sequences with V and J called. These copies leave out some clones; in studies compared against another copy, an unresolved V gene accounts for under half, and the cause of the remainder is not known. Present in this sample are 95,000 to 100,000 clones, around 87% of which were seen just once. The ten most abundant clones make up 9.5% to 13% of the sample. The sample's time point label, decoded: about 28 days (+/-7) after the second vaccine dose. This material consisted of peripheral blood, taken 28 days after the second AZD1222 dose. Receptor source: an adult who received the AZD1222 COVID-19 vaccine.

This clone was seen just once. CDR3 coding DNA: TGCGCCAGCAGCTTGGAGGGGGGGGATTCACCCCTCCACTTT. This codes for CASSLEGGDSPLHF. The chain joins TRBV5-1 to TRBJ1-6; tentative D call: TRBD1 (6 bases). Per the germline V gene, CDR1 is SGHRS and CDR2 is YFSETQ. The CDR3 covers 14 residues. The V end lost 0 bases, the J end lost 8 bases, and 9 bases lay between the germline ends.

This clone is a singleton in its sample. The V and J genes are TRBV7-8 and TRBJ1-5; a weak D match, TRBD1 (5 bases). Trimming stripped 5 bases from V and 6 bases from J, with 14 bases between. The CDR3 consists of 14 residues. Germline V gene lookup returns CDR1 SGHVS and CDR2 FQNEAQ. CDR3 nucleotides: TGTGCCAGCAGCGAGGGGCCCAGGAGTCAGCCCCAGCATTTT. This codes for CASSEGPRSQPQHF.

CDR3 sequence: CASSWTGLNYGYTF. DNA for the CDR3: TGTGCCAGCAGCTGGACAGGGCTAAACTATGGCTACACCTTC. V gene TRBV5-4 combines with J gene TRBJ1-2; 8 bases fit TRBD1. CDR3 length equals 14 residues. Germline lookup yields CDR1 SGHNT and CDR2 YYREEE (reference sequence). With 3 bases clipped from V and 2 bases from J, the junction kept 3 bases outside the gene matches.

The V gene is TRBV3-1 (or the pseudogene TRBV3-2), the J gene TRBJ1-1; D is ambiguous. Germline V CDR1 and CDR2: LGHDT, YNNKEL (reference sequence). The CDR3 length is 13 residues. V lost 2 bases, J lost 0 bases, and 4 bases lay in between. The CDR3 coding sequence is TGTGCCAGCAGCCAATTAGTGAACACTGAAGCTTTCTTT. This codes for CASSQLVNTEAFF.

The chain combines TRBV28 with TRBJ2-5; D is possibly TRBD2 (6 bases). This CDR3 comprises 15 residues. The germline V gene has CDR1 MDHEN and CDR2 SYDVKM. V was shortened by 6 bases and J by 5 bases, with 19 bases between the two germline ends. The CDR3 loop is CASSPSGWGRETQYF. The CDR3, as DNA: TGTGCCAGCAGCCCCAGCGGTTGGGGGAGGGAGACCCAGTACTTC.

The chain recombines TRBV6-4 with TRBJ2-1; 10 bases align to TRBD2. The CDR3 sequence is 14 residues long. Looked up from germline, CDR1 is MRHNA and CDR2 is SNTAGT. The trim removed 5 bases at V and 5 bases at J, leaving 3 bases unmatched. The CDR3 DNA follows: TGTGCCAGCAGTTCTAGCGGGGGAAACAATGAGCAGTTCTTC. Residues: CASSSSGGNNEQFF.